This T cell receptor beta chain was identified in a study of early T cells in non-severe SARS-CoV-2 infection. Each CDR3 protein gets one entry after TCRdb re-called the 5' RACE reads with MiXCR. The table records over 25,000 distinct CDR3 sequences, 5.4% of them present only once. The junction had 12 bases not matched to a gene; V was cut back by 4 bases and J by 0 bases. The length of the CDR3 is 18 residues. Germline V gene data show CDR1 as MDHEN and CDR2 as SYDVKM. This clonotype was observed many times. V and J are TRBV28 and TRBJ2-3; TRBD1 aligns across 8 bases. This clonotype originated in an adult who was a healthcare worker with PCR-confirmed SARS-CoV-2 infection or an uninfected control (not recorded which). The sample taken for sequencing was whole blood. The chain's CDR3 is CASSSPGQAAPSTDTQYF. In DNA, the CDR3 is TGTGCCAGCAGTTCACCGGGACAGGCCGCTCCAAGCACAGATACGCAGTATTTT.